The T cell receptor (beta chain) described here comes from a study of control samples from healthy donors and cancer patients. Sequencing used immunoSEQ multiplex PCR; TCRdb keeps in-frame clones, though not all of them. This table holds approximately 130,000 clones, roughly 90% found once. This CDR3 is built from 16 residues. V lost 2 bases and J lost 2; bases outside the gene matches: 8. Germline V gives CDR1 MNHEY, CDR2 SVGAGI. This chain connects TRBV6-5 to TRBJ2-7, with 8 positions matching TRBD1. This sequence was found in a man aged 50-59 years in good health. Specimen: blood. The CDR3 loop is CASSYGPGQETYEQYF. CDR3 in DNA: TGTGCCAGCAGTTACGGACCGGGACAGGAGACCTACGAGCAGTACTTC.